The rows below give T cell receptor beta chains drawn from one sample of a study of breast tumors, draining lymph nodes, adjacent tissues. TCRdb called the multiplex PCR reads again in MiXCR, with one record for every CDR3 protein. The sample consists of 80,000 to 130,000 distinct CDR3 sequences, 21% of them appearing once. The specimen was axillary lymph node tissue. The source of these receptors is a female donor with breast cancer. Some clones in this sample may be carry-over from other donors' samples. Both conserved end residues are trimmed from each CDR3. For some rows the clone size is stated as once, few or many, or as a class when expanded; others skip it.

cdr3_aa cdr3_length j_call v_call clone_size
AISAQGMDYGYT 12 TRBJ1-2 TRBV10-3 many
ASSEIAGVPDTQY 13 TRBJ2-3 TRBV11-2 many
ASSLDGCQQSNQPQH 15 TRBJ1-5 TRBV11-3 -
ASSQGDGRDETQY 13 TRBJ2-5 TRBV3-1 few
ASSSPSGASYEQY 13 TRBJ2-7 TRBV27 many
ASRDPPPRCQPQH 13 TRBJ1-5 TRBV6-4 many
ASSLGQNGGELF 12 TRBJ2-2 TRBV3-1 -
ASSLRGGRETQY 12 TRBJ2-5 TRBV6-1 many
ASSFASGSSYNEQF 14 TRBJ2-1 TRBV28 -
ASSVWAANEKLF 12 TRBJ1-4 TRBV3-1 few
ASSQQDLVAGAKTQY 15 TRBJ2-5 TRBV4-1 many
ASSLELRTSGLYNEQF 16 TRBJ2-1 TRBV11-2 -
ASNGYRGNYGYT 12 TRBJ1-2 TRBV9 -
ASSVEAGTDTQY 12 TRBJ2-3 TRBV9 many
SARTSPPYNEQF 12 TRBJ2-1 TRBV20-1 many
ASSEKSRFQETQY 13 TRBJ2-5 TRBV12-3/TRBV12-4 many
ASSLGQGNSPLH 12 TRBJ1-6 TRBV11-2 many
ASSPEDSRLAANTGELF 17 TRBJ2-2 TRBV7-9 few
SAPTYQGAREQY 12 TRBJ2-7 TRBV20-1 many
AISPGTGVIETQY 13 TRBJ2-5 TRBV10-3 many
ASSLLPDGNTIY 12 TRBJ1-3 TRBV11-2 many
ASGEGLPFYGCT 12 TRBJ1-2 TRBV6-1 -
ASSVEGTGHYGYT 13 TRBJ1-2 TRBV9 many
ASSLGQGPQQPQH 13 TRBJ1-5 TRBV18 once
ASSQGTGNGYT 11 TRBJ1-2 TRBV3-1 -
ASSPRRAPYNSPLH 14 TRBJ1-6 TRBV27 many
ASSSAGGNYGYT 12 TRBJ1-2 TRBV7-6 many
ATSDGGYNEQF 11 TRBJ2-1 TRBV24-1 many